Listed below are T cell receptor beta chains from one sample, sequenced in a study of blood T cell repertoires in COVID-19. This table comes from immunoSEQ multiplex PCR, and its TCRdb copy is limited to in-frame clones, with some not included. Of 200,000 to 250,000 clones listed, about 85% are singletons. The sequenced sample was peripheral blood. The receptors were gathered from a woman aged 50 to 60 with COVID-19, enrolled during active disease. Both conserved end residues are part of each CDR3. Fields, in order: D gene, clone size, J gene, V gene, CDR3 DNA, CDR3 protein. A D gene is named only where the DNA matches it firmly. Where a row states a size, it is once, few, many or the class of an expanded clone; other rows omit it.

>TRBD1|.|TRBJ2-5|TRBV14
TGTGCCAGCAGCCATGTGACAGGGGGCACAGAGACCCAGTACTTC
CASSHVTGGTETQYF
>.|once|TRBJ1-1|TRBV18
TGTGCCAGCTCACAATACACAGACACTGAAGCTTTCTTT
CASSQYTDTEAFF
>TRBD2|.|TRBJ2-3|TRBV11-2
TGTGCCAGCAGCTTGGATGGGGAGCGGGGAGATACGCAGTATTTT
CASSLDGERGDTQYF
>TRBD1|.|TRBJ2-1|TRBV7-9
TGTGCCAGCAGCTCCCAGGGGGTTACACCGCAGTTCTTC
CASSSQGVTPQFF
>TRBD2|.|TRBJ2-3|TRBV6-6
TGTGCCAGCAGCTGGGGTAGCGGGGGCTCAACGCAGTATTTT
CASSWGSGGSTQYF
>TRBD1|.|TRBJ1-1|TRBV27
TGTGCCAGCAGTTTGACAGGGATTTTCCCTGAAGCTTTCTTT
CASSLTGIFPEAFF
>TRBD2|.|TRBJ2-7|TRBV5-1
TGCGCCAGCAGCTTGGTAACTAGCGGGGGCCCACCTTACGAGCAGTACTTC
CASSLVTSGGPPYEQYF
>TRBD1|once|TRBJ2-5|TRBV2
TGTGCCAGCAGTTACCGTGACAGGGGGACTGAGACCCAGTACTTC
CASSYRDRGTETQYF
>TRBD1|.|TRBJ2-4|TRBV10-1
TGCGCCAGCAGTGCGGGGGGACAGGGGGAAAACATTCAGTACTTC
CASSAGGQGENIQYF
>.|.|TRBJ2-3|TRBV21-1
TGTGCCAGCAGCAAGGACTCAGGTTGCAGAGATACGCAGTATTTT
CASSKDSGCRDTQYF
>TRBD2|.|TRBJ2-3|TRBV19
TGTGCCAGCCGTTCCTTACTAGCGATCACAGATACGCAGTATTTT
CASRSLLAITDTQYF
>.|.|TRBJ2-5|TRBV5-6
TGTGCCAGCAGCCGTGACAGTCAAGAGACCCAGTACTTC
CASSRDSQETQYF
>.|.|TRBJ2-7|TRBV12-5
TGTGCTAGTGGTTCCCAGACAGAGATAAACTCCTACGAGCAGTACTTC
CASGSQTEINSYEQYF
>.|.|TRBJ1-2|TRBV10-3
TGTGCCATCAGTGAATCCTTACGGACTGCTTATGGCTACACCTTC
CAISESLRTAYGYTF
>.|.|TRBJ1-3|TRBV5-1
TGCGCCAGCAGCTTGGGGCGTAGGAGCAGCTCTGGAAACACCATATATTTT
CASSLGRRSSSGNTIYF
>.|.|TRBJ2-6|TRBV5-1
TGCGCCAGCAGCGTACACTCTGGGGCCAACGTCCTGACTTTC
CASSVHSGANVLTF
>TRBD1|.|TRBJ1-2|TRBV6-5
TGTGCCAGCAGTCCGGACAGGGGTGGCTACACCTTC
CASSPDRGGYTF
>.|.|TRBJ2-3|TRBV19
TGTGCCAGTAGTAGGGGGCACACAGATACGCAGTATTTT
CASSRGHTDTQYF
>TRBD2|.|TRBJ2-1|TRBV24-1
TGTGCCACCGCCGGGACTAGCGGGGGAATAAATGAGCAGTTCTTC
CATAGTSGGINEQFF